This note documents a single T cell receptor beta chain sequence. Random hexamers served to reverse transcribe roughly 0.45 to 1 ug RNA. Each CDR3 protein gets one entry after TCRdb re-called the immunoSEQ multiplex PCR reads with MiXCR. The table lists about 130,000 distinct CDR3 sequences, roughly 80% of them singletons. This record belongs to a study of CD8 T cells in Susac syndrome. The germline CDR1 and CDR2 sequences are DFQATT and SNEGSKA (reference sequence). The V gene lost 3 bases and the J gene lost 2 bases, with 20 bases spanning the gap. The CDR3 spans 16 residues. Specimen: CD8+ T cells from PBMCs. The rearrangement joins TRBV20-1 to TRBJ2-7, with D tentatively TRBD1 or TRBD2 (5 bases each). The receptor was derived from a human donor with multiple sclerosis. CDR3 loop: CSASSTRRDLTYEQYF. DNA of the CDR3: TGCAGTGCTAGTTCCACCAGACGGGACCTAACCTACGAGCAGTACTTC.